This T cell receptor (beta chain) was observed in a study of T cell repertoires in cytomegalovirus infection. Overall study: It can be stated that public TCR beta signatures indicated CMV infection as well as a matching HLA type. Study-wide results and limits: There were HLA-C-restricted CMV-specific TCR beta clonotypes dominating the ex vivo response.

About this clonotype: Its cognate antigen is unknown.

CDR3 size: 15 residues. The V gene's germline CDR1 is MNHNY and CDR2 SVGAGI (reference sequence). V lost 0 bases and J lost 5, with 13 bases in between. TCRdb ran MiXCR on the reads and lists one entry per CDR3 protein. The table shows roughly 500,000 distinct CDR3 sequences, with around a third occurring only once. This chain joins TRBV6-6 and TRBJ1-2, with D unclear. Sequencing was performed on cultured PBMCs, taken from culture after CMV antigen stimulation. The TCR sequence derives from a human donor in good health (CMV status not recorded). Some clones in this sample may be carry-over from other donors' samples. This CDR3 is CASSYSLGSVYGYTF. CDR3 nucleotides: TGTGCCAGCAGTTACTCTCTGGGATCCGTATATGGCTACACCTTC.